This T cell receptor (beta chain) was profiled in a study of post-analysis software for immune sequencing data. Study context: Relapsing-remitting, secondary progressive and progressive-relapsing multiple sclerosis were all included among the disease courses.

Every TCR beta cDNA library bore unique molecular identifiers. T cells numbering about 0.95 to 10 million yielded 450,000 to 500,000 cDNA molecules. TCRdb independently ran MiXCR on the PCR reads; one entry per CDR3 protein. The data show hundreds of thousands of distinct CDR3 sequences, less than 35% seen once. The germline gives CDR1 SQVTM, CDR2 ANQGSEA. This CDR3 has 13 residues. Details on this clonotype: Antigen specificity is unknown.

Regarding the study as a whole: Normalized Chao1 diversity in multiple sclerosis patients fell significantly below that of controls. TRBV5-6, TRBV5-1 and TRBV20-1 were among a few TRBV segments more frequent in patients than controls.

The receptor comes from a girl aged 10 to 17 with multiple sclerosis. V gene TRBV29-1 combines with J gene TRBJ1-1; TRBD1 matches 7 bases. Sequenced: blood. As DNA, the CDR3 is TGCAGTGCTAGTAGGGGGCTCATCACTGAAGCTTTCTTT. This gives the protein CSASRGLITEAFF.